Listed here are 28 T cell receptor beta chains from one sample, sequenced in a study of T-cell reconstitution after alpha-beta-depleted transplantation in children. Unique molecular identifiers were incorporated when the TCRbeta library was constructed. Each CDR3 protein gets one entry after TCRdb re-called the PCR reads with MiXCR. The sample comprises 550,000 to 800,000 distinct CDR3 sequences, 13% of which are singletons, and around 0.79% rests with the top ten. Source: PBMCs, taken before TCRalphabeta/CD19-depleted stem cell transplant. Source of these receptors: a girl aged 2 to 10 with congenital amegakaryocytic thrombocytopenia, due to receive a stem cell transplant.

The V call is TRBV14, the J call TRBJ2-5, with D unresolved. Germline loops: CDR1 SGHDN, CDR2 FVKESK. Trimming removed 2 bases at V and 7 bases at J, with 11 bases between. The CDR3 contains 13 residues. The DNA for the CDR3 is TGTGCCAGCAGCCAAAACTTGTTGGGGACCCAGTACTTC. Protein: CASSQNLLGTQYF.

V and J are TRBV12-3 or TRBV12-4 and TRBJ2-3, with 9 bases fitting TRBD2. This CDR3 is 14 amino acids long. With V trimmed by 1 base and J by 7 bases, 3 bases remained unmatched. The CDR3 region has the DNA TGTGCCAGCAGTTTAGTAGCGGGAGCAAATACGCAGTATTTT. Residues: CASSLVAGANTQYF.

There are many counts of this clonotype. The rearrangement uses TRBV19 and TRBJ2-4; no firm D call. The CDR3 contains 14 residues. Germline V gene data show CDR1 as LNHDA and CDR2 as SQIVND (reference sequence). The V end was cut by 3 bases, the J end by 8 bases, with 14 bases between. CDR3 DNA: TGTGCCAGTAGTATGACGTGGCAGAAGGACATTCAGTACTTC. It yields the protein CASSMTWQKDIQYF.

At least ten counts were recorded for this clonotype. The chain joins TRBV5-1 to TRBJ1-2; TRBD1 is a possible D gene (6 bases). The CDR3 runs to 14 residues. The V end lost 2 bases, the J end lost 6 bases, and 14 bases lay between the germline ends. Germline V lookup: CDR1 SGHRS, CDR2 YFSETQ. In nucleotides, the CDR3 is TGCGCCAGCAGCTTTACAGGGTATAGGGATGGCTACACCTTC. Translating gives CASSFTGYRDGYTF. Full variable domain (missing parts from reference TRBV5-1 and TRBJ1-2): KAGVTQTPRYLIKTRGQQVTLSCSPISGHRSVSWYQQTPGQGLQFLFEYFSETQRNKGNFPGRFSGRQFSNSRSEMNVSTLELGDSALYLCASSFTGYRDGYTFGSGTRLTVV.

The chain links TRBV28 to TRBJ2-5; 9 nucleotides line up with TRBD2. The trim removed 6 bases at V and 4 bases at J, leaving 9 bases unmatched. Looked up from germline, CDR1 is MDHEN and CDR2 is SYDVKM. The CDR3 sequence is 15 residues long. The CDR3 loop reads CASSRRGGGRETQYF. CDR3 nucleotides: TGTGCCAGCAGCCGCCGCGGGGGGGGGCGAGAGACCCAGTACTTC.

At least ten counts were recorded for this clonotype. The chain uses TRBV5-1 and TRBJ2-3; the match to TRBD2 covers 11 bases. The germline V gene has CDR1 SGHRS and CDR2 YFSETQ. The CDR3 covers 15 residues. With 4 bases clipped from V and 4 bases from J, the junction kept 5 bases outside the gene matches. Here the CDR3 reads CASSLRLAGPDTQYF. The CDR3 DNA sequence: TGCGCCAGCAGCCTCCGACTAGCGGGGCCAGATACGCAGTATTTT.

In its sample, this clonotype was seen many times. The chain recombines TRBV10-3 with TRBJ2-1; 7 bases fit TRBD2. Trimming removed 3 bases from V and 15 bases from J; junction bases left unmatched: 8. Germline V lookup: CDR1 ENHRY, CDR2 SYGVKD. The CDR3 is made up of 12 amino acids. The CDR3 protein is CAISDPTSLRFF. CDR3 nucleotide sequence: TGTGCCATCAGTGATCCGACTAGCCTCCGGTTCTTC.

This clonotype was picked up many times. The rearrangement joins TRBV20-1 to TRBJ2-1; the D is unclear. The germline V and J ends were trimmed by 3 bases and 0 bases, with 6 bases remaining between them. CDR3 length: 13 amino acids. Germline-derived CDR1 and CDR2 are DFQATT and SNEGSKA (reference sequence). In nucleotides, the CDR3 is TGCAGTGCTAGTTTGCCCTCCTACAATGAGCAGTTCTTC. This gives the protein CSASLPSYNEQFF.

This chain joins TRBV4-1 and TRBJ2-1; D gene uncertain. This CDR3 contains 15 residues. Germline values: CDR1 MGHRA, CDR2 YSYEKL. The V end was cut by 3 bases, the J end by 4 bases, with 13 bases between. DNA of the CDR3: TGCGCCAGCAGCCACCAGGCCCTGGAGTACAATGAGCAGTTCTTC. It yields the protein CASSHQALEYNEQFF.

At least ten counts were recorded for this clonotype. This chain uses TRBV20-1 with TRBJ2-7; D is uncertain. CDR1 and CDR2 from the germline V gene are DFQATT and SNEGSKA (reference sequence). CDR3 length equals 13 residues. The V and J ends lost 6 bases and 2 bases respectively, with 14 bases between them. CDR3 nucleotide sequence: TGCAGTGCCACCTCTCCCGATACCTACGAGCAGTACTTC. The encoded protein is CSATSPDTYEQYF.

As concerns this clonotype: A much larger clone lies one base from this, so it may be a read error. The CDR3 loop reads CSAPSFAGAPEQHF. The CDR3 DNA sequence: TGCAGTGCCCCCTCGTTTGCGGGAGCCCCCGAGCAGCACTTC. The chain uses TRBV20-1 and TRBJ2-7; 7 bases match TRBD2. The germline gives CDR1 DFQATT, CDR2 SNEGSKA (reference sequence). The CDR3 is 14 residues long.

This clonotype has a count of ten or more. The chain uses TRBV12-3 or TRBV12-4 and TRBJ2-5; D gene ambiguous. V lost 3 bases and J lost 4, with 12 bases in between. The length of the CDR3 is 14 residues. The CDR3: CASSLFGGLETQYF. Written as DNA, the CDR3 is TGTGCCAGCAGTTTGTTTGGCGGTCTAGAGACCCAGTACTTC.

To note about this clonotype: This clone may be a read error of a much larger clone one base away. The rearrangement uses TRBV20-1 and TRBJ2-1, with D unresolved. The CDR3 has 15 residues. The germline V gene encodes CDR1 DFQATT and CDR2 SNEGSKA (reference sequence). The CDR3 nucleotides are TGCAGTGCTTATAGACTCGTCCCCCTCTACAATGAGCAGTGCTTC. This codes for CSAYRLVPLYNEQCF.

This clonotype was detected many times. The chain joins TRBV12-3 or TRBV12-4 to TRBJ2-1, with TRBD2 identical over 11 bases. The CDR3 runs 15 residues. The V and J ends lost 3 bases and 7 bases, in that order; junction bases with no gene match: 5. The CDR3 nucleotides are TGTGCCAGCAGTTTTCTGTCTAGCGGGAGGAATGAGCAGTTCTTC. This codes for CASSFLSSGRNEQFF.

The chain recombines TRBV6-5 with TRBJ2-1; 8 bases agree with TRBD2. The CDR3 is 14 residues long. After removal of 8 bases from V and 2 bases from J, the junction contained 5 bases not matched to a gene. Looked up from germline, CDR1 is MNHEY and CDR2 is SVGAGI. The CDR3 nucleotides read TGTGCCAGCTACCGGGAGGGCGCCTACAATGAGCAGTTCTTC. It encodes CASYREGAYNEQFF.

J is TRBJ2-7 and V is TRBV5-1; 8 bases fit TRBD1. Germline V CDR1 and CDR2: SGHRS, YFSETQ. The V segment lost 4 bases and the J segment 2 bases; nucleotides outside the gene matches: 14. This CDR3 has 17 amino acids. CDR3 in DNA: TGCGCCAGCAGCCAAAAAAAACAAGGACAGGGTACCTACGAGCAGTACTTC. Translation: CASSQKKQGQGTYEQYF.

This clonotype was counted ten times or more. This rearrangement joins TRBV9 to TRBJ2-1; D gene uncertain. The CDR3 totals 15 residues. The germline CDR1 and CDR2 sequences are SGDLS and YYNGEE. V dropped 2 bases and J dropped 7 bases, with 16 bases sitting between them. The CDR3, as DNA: TGTGCCAGCAGCGTGACGGGCAGCCATGCGAATGAGCAGTTCTTC. This encodes CASSVTGSHANEQFF.

At least ten counts were recorded for this clonotype. The chain recombines TRBV29-1 with TRBJ2-3, with TRBD2 matching over 7 bases. J was trimmed by 6 bases and V by 6 bases; bases with no gene match: 9. CDR1 and CDR2 (germline): SQVTM, ANQGSEA. The CDR3 consists of 13 residues. CDR3 nucleotides: TGCAGCGTGGCGGGACTATATTGGGATACGCAGTATTTT. Translation gives CSVAGLYWDTQYF.

This clonotype was detected a few times. The chain couples TRBV12-3 or TRBV12-4 to TRBJ2-5; 7 nucleotides align to TRBD2. The CDR3 is 14 amino acids. The V and J ends lost 1 base and 5 bases, in that order; junction bases with no gene match: 4. The CDR3 is CASSLGTSWETQYF. The DNA of the CDR3 is TGTGCCAGCAGTTTAGGGACTAGTTGGGAGACCCAGTACTTC.

For this clonotype: With a much larger clone just one base away, this may be a read error. The chain uses TRBV12-3 or TRBV12-4 and TRBJ1-4, with a possible D match to TRBD1 (6 bases). The CDR3 extends over 15 amino acids. The CDR3 DNA reads TGTGCCAGCAGCCATAGACAGGCAGAAGGGGAAATACTGTTTTTT. As protein: CASSHRQAEGEILFF.

This clonotype was counted ten times or more. This sequence joins TRBV7-2 and TRBJ1-1, with D unresolved. The CDR3 spans 13 residues. The germline V gene has CDR1 SGHTA and CDR2 FQGNSA. The V and J ends lost 1 base and 1 base respectively, with 4 bases between them. This chain's CDR3 is CASSLEPNTEAFF. The CDR3 nucleotides read TGTGCCAGCAGCTTAGAGCCGAACACTGAAGCTTTCTTT.

In the case of this clonotype: This may arise from a read error, as a much more abundant clone is one base away. The rearrangement links TRBV29-1 to TRBJ1-1, with unresolved D. Germline CDR1 SQVTM, CDR2 ANQGSEA. The V end was cut by 5 bases, the J end by 1 base, with 8 bases between. The CDR3 is made up of 12 amino acids. CDR3: CSVSWRNTEAFF. The CDR3 nucleotides read TGCAGCGTTTCTTGGCGGAACACTGAAGCTTTCTTT. The entire variable domain, with the rest obtained from reference TRBV29-1 and TRBJ1-1, is as follows: SAVISQKPSRDICQRGTSLTIQCQVDSQVTMMFWYRQQPGQSLTLIATANQGSEATYESGFVIDKFPISRPNLTFSTLTVSNMSPEDSSIYLCSVSWRNTEAFFGQGTRLTVV.

This clonotype is a singleton in its sample. A read error may be the cause here, since a much bigger clone is one base away. The chain employs TRBV5-5 and TRBJ2-7; D is perhaps TRBD1 or TRBD2 (5 bases each). The CDR3 runs to 14 residues. Germline V lookup: CDR1 SGHKS, CDR2 YYEKEE (reference sequence). This CDR3 reads CASRLAAGSYEQYF. The CDR3 DNA is TGTGCCAGCCGCTTGGCGGCAGGGAGCTACGAGCAGTACTTC.

This clonotype was detected only a few times. The chain has TRBV28 and TRBJ2-7; TRBD1 or TRBD2 may be the D gene (5 bases each). Germline CDR1 reads MDHEN; CDR2 reads SYDVKM. V lost 8 bases to trimming and J lost 2 bases, with 13 bases between them. The CDR3 covers 13 residues. The CDR3 spells CASGGPAPYEQYF. The CDR3 DNA sequence: TGTGCCAGCGGGGGACCTGCACCCTACGAGCAGTACTTC.

The chain employs TRBV20-1 and TRBJ2-7; 8 bases agree with TRBD1. CDR1 is DFQATT and CDR2 is SNEGSKA in the germline V gene (reference sequence). Trimming cost V 1 base and J 5 bases; bases outside gene matches: 1. The CDR3 is 12 amino acids. The CDR3 is CSARAGGHEQYF. DNA of the CDR3: TGCAGTGCTAGAGCAGGGGGCCACGAGCAGTACTTC.

V and J are TRBV7-2 and TRBJ2-3; tentatively, D is TRBD2 (7 bases). This CDR3 comprises 13 residues. Germline-derived CDR1 and CDR2 are SGHTA and FQGNSA. Between the trimmed V and J ends, which lost 4 bases and 12 bases, there was a span of 17 bases. The CDR3 DNA reads as TGTGCCAGCAGCTCACTAGGGGGGGCCTCACAGTATTTT. This codes for CASSSLGGASQYF.

The chain couples TRBV19 to TRBJ2-3, with D possibly being TRBD1 (5 bases). Germline-derived CDR1 and CDR2 are LNHDA and SQIVND (reference sequence). This CDR3 contains 13 residues. With 3 bases removed from V and 7 bases from J, the gap between germline ends came to 11 bases. The CDR3 nucleotides are TGTGCCAGTAGTATGGAGACAGCCAATACGCAGTATTTT. Translating it yields CASSMETANTQYF.

V gene TRBV20-1 combines with J gene TRBJ1-5, with a tentative D call TRBD1 (6 bases). CDR3 length: 15 residues. Trimming removed 3 bases from V and 1 base from J, with 13 bases in between. Germline assignment: CDR1 DFQATT and CDR2 SNEGSKA (reference sequence). CDR3 loop: CSARARGGSNQPQHF. The CDR3 region has the DNA TGCAGTGCTAGGGCGCGGGGGGGCAGCAATCAGCCCCAGCATTTT.